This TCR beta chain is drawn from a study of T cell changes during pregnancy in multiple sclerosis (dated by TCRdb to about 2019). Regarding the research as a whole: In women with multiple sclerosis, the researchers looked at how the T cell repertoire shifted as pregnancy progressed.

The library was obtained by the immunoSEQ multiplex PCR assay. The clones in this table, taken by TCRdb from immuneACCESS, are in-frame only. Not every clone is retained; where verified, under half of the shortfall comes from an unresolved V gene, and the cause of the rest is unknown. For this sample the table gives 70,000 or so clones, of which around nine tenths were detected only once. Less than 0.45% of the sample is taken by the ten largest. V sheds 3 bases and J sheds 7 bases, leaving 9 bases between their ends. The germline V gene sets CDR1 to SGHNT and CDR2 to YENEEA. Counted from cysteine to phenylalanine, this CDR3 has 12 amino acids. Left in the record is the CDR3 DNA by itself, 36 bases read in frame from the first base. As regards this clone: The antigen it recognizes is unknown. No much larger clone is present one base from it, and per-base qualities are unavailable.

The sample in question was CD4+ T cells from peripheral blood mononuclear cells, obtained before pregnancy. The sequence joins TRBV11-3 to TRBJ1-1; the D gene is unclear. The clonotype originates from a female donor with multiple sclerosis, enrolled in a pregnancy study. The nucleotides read TGTGCCAGCAGCTTGGAGGGTGGTGAAGCTTTCTTT. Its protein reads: CASSLEGGEAFF.